The 21 T cell receptor beta chains given below trace back to one sample, sequenced in a study of blood T cell repertoires in COVID-19. Method: immunoSEQ multiplex PCR; TCRdb's copy keeps in-frame clones and lacks some. The profile shows about 310,000 clones, around nine tenths of them singletons. The specimen sequenced was peripheral blood. The receptors originated from a man aged 45-65 years with active or convalescent COVID-19.

The CDR3 reads CASSLQQASGELFF. CDR3 DNA: TGTGCCAGTAGTTTGCAACAGGCGTCCGGGGAGCTGTTTTTT. This chain links TRBV19 with TRBJ2-2, with TRBD1 as a possible D gene (5 bases). The CDR3 contains 14 residues. Germline V gene sequence: CDR1 LNHDA, CDR2 SQIVND (reference sequence). Trimming took 5 bases from V and 6 from J, leaving 13 bases between them.

The CDR3 protein is CASRGVGDGYTF. The CDR3 DNA reads as TGTGCCAGCAGGGGCGTGGGAGATGGCTACACCTTC. This chain uses TRBV28 with TRBJ1-2; D remains unclear. Trimming removed 6 bases at V and 6 bases at J, with 11 bases between. This CDR3 region has 12 residues. Germline V gene lookup returns CDR1 MDHEN and CDR2 SYDVKM.

This chain links TRBV6-2 or TRBV6-3 with TRBJ2-7; TRBD1 agrees at 7 bases. The CDR3 is 15 residues long. The V and J ends lost 1 base and 3 bases, in that order; junction bases with no gene match: 6. The germline V gene encodes CDR1 MNHEY and CDR2 SVGEGT. In DNA form, the CDR3 reads TGTGCCAGCAGTTACTTAAGACAGGGAAACTACGAGCAGTACTTC. It codes for CASSYLRQGNYEQYF.

This clone was detected once. The chain recombines TRBV5-4 with TRBJ1-4; no clear D. This CDR3 spans 13 amino acids. Germline V gives CDR1 SGHNT, CDR2 YYREEE (reference sequence). Trimming took 1 base from V and 11 from J, leaving 12 bases between them. The CDR3 DNA sequence: TGTGCCAGCAGCTTGAGGTTCGGGGATAAACTGTTTTTT. Amino acid sequence: CASSLRFGDKLFF.

The rearrangement joins TRBV19 to TRBJ1-4, with D unclear. CDR3 size: 12 residues. CDR1 is LNHDA, CDR2 SQIVND, per germline (reference sequence). V was clipped by 8 bases and J by 8 bases, with 12 bases between them. CDR3 coding DNA: TGTGCCAGTTCGGAGGTGGTGGAAAAACTGTTTTTT. Translated: CASSEVVEKLFF. Based on the CDR3 plus reference TRBV19 and TRBJ1-4, the full variable domain is DGGITQSPKYLFRKEGQNVTLSCEQNLNHDAMYWYRQDPGQGLRLIYYSQIVNDFQKGDIAEGYSVSREKKESFPLTVTSAQKNPTAFYLCASSEVVEKLFFGSGTQLSVL.

This chain joins TRBV28 and TRBJ1-2, with TRBD1 matching over 11 bases. Germline values: CDR1 MDHEN, CDR2 SYDVKM. The CDR3 runs to 15 residues. With 6 bases clipped from V and 4 bases from J, the junction kept 7 bases outside the gene matches. The CDR3 spells CASREGQGGVYGYTF. In DNA form, the CDR3 reads TGTGCCAGCAGGGAGGGACAGGGGGGAGTCTATGGCTACACCTTC.

The chain carries TRBV18 and TRBJ2-1; a possible D gene is TRBD1 (5 bases). This CDR3 is built from 13 residues. Germline lookup yields CDR1 KGHSH and CDR2 LQKENI. The V end lost 3 bases, the J end lost 5 bases, and 8 bases lay between the germline ends. CDR3 loop: CASSPFRDNEQFF. The CDR3 DNA is TGTGCCAGCTCACCTTTCAGGGACAATGAGCAGTTCTTC.

This sequence joins TRBV2 and TRBJ2-7; 7 positions match TRBD2. This CDR3 contains 17 residues. In germline, CDR1 is SNHLY, CDR2 FYNNEI. The V and J ends lost 8 bases and 3 bases, in that order; junction bases with no gene match: 19. Here the CDR3 reads CASRLGTGGDRSYEQYF. CDR3 in DNA: TGTGCCAGCCGCCTGGGGACGGGAGGAGATCGGAGCTACGAGCAGTACTTC. Full variable domain (missing parts from reference TRBV2 and TRBJ2-7): EPEVTQTPSHQVTQMGQEVILRCVPISNHLYFYWYRQILGQKVEFLVSFYNNEISEKSEIFDDQFSVERPDGSNFTLKIRSTKLEDSAMYFCASRLGTGGDRSYEQYFGPGTRLTVT.

The chain is built from TRBV5-1 and TRBJ2-7, with 14 positions matching TRBD2. This CDR3 has 19 amino acids. Germline V gene sequence: CDR1 SGHRS, CDR2 YFSETQ. The ends lost 3 bases at V and 0 bases at J; junction bases unmatched: 11. The CDR3 here is CASSYKGLAGVGNSYEQYF. CDR3 nucleotides: TGCGCCAGCAGCTATAAGGGACTAGCGGGAGTCGGGAACTCCTACGAGCAGTACTTC.

This clone has only one observation. The chain joins TRBV6-5 to TRBJ2-4, with TRBD1 as a possible D gene (5 bases). In germline, CDR1 is MNHEY, CDR2 SVGAGI. V lost 0 bases and J lost 4, with 13 bases in between. CDR3 size: 16 residues. For the CDR3, the DNA is TGTGCCAGCAGTTACTCGCAGGGTAGGGCAAAAAACATTCAGTACTTC. As protein: CASSYSQGRAKNIQYF.

The rearrangement uses TRBV9 and TRBJ1-5; 10 bases line up with TRBD1. Germline V lookup: CDR1 SGDLS, CDR2 YYNGEE. The CDR3 spans 14 residues. V dropped 3 bases and J dropped 7; count of bases not matched to a gene: 4. The CDR3 sequence: CASSGQGAWQPQHF. As DNA, the CDR3 is TGTGCCAGCAGCGGACAGGGGGCATGGCAGCCCCAGCATTTT.

V usage is TRBV7-3 and J usage is TRBJ1-3; D is unresolved. V was clipped by 5 bases and J by 0 bases, with 8 bases between them. CDR1 is SGHTA and CDR2 is FQGTGA in the germline V gene. This CDR3 has 14 amino acids. CDR3 coding DNA: TGTGCCAGCAGCGCCGGGAGCTCTGGAAACACCATATATTTT. Protein product: CASSAGSSGNTIYF. The whole variable domain, remainder taken from reference TRBV7-3 and TRBJ1-3, is GAGVSQTPSNKVTEKGKYVELRCDPISGHTALYWYRQSLGQGPEFLIYFQGTGAADDSGLPNDRFFAVRPEGSVSTLKIQRTERGDSAVYLCASSAGSSGNTIYFGEGSWLTVV.

CDR3 coding DNA: TGTGCCAGCAGCTCCTTTAATCAGCCCCAGCATTTT. This sequence encodes CASSSFNQPQHF. V gene TRBV7-2 combines with J gene TRBJ1-5; D uncertain. V lost 4 bases, J lost 4 bases, and 5 bases lay in between. Germline assignment: CDR1 SGHTA and CDR2 FQGNSA. The CDR3 totals 12 residues.

There are a few counts of this clone. The rearrangement links TRBV28 to TRBJ1-2, with 7 nucleotides matching TRBD1. The V segment lost 7 bases and the J segment 8 bases; nucleotides outside the gene matches: 13. This CDR3 has 14 residues. Looked up from germline, CDR1 is MDHEN and CDR2 is SYDVKM. CDR3 sequence (DNA): TGTGCCAGCATCAGGCAAACAGGGGCCGGGGGCTACACCTTC. This encodes CASIRQTGAGGYTF.

The V and J genes are TRBV11-3 and TRBJ2-5, with TRBD2 identical over 13 bases. Germline loops: CDR1 SGHNT, CDR2 YENEEA. Trimming took 2 bases from V and 5 from J; bases not matched to a gene: 8. The CDR3 consists of 17 residues. The DNA of the CDR3 is TGTGCCAGCAGCTTAAGGTGGACTAGCGGGGGAGGGGAGACCCAGTACTTC. This translates into CASSLRWTSGGGETQYF.

The chain is built from TRBV6-5 and TRBJ2-7; 7 bases are shared with TRBD2. The CDR3 is 15 residues long. Germline CDR1 reads MNHEY; CDR2 reads SVGAGI. V lost 5 bases, J lost 2 bases, and 9 bases stayed unmatched. The CDR3 protein is CASSPPKGTTYEQYF. The CDR3 nucleotides are TGTGCCAGCAGTCCTCCGAAGGGGACTACCTACGAGCAGTACTTC.

The V and J genes are TRBV28 and TRBJ1-6; D is uncertain. Per germline, CDR1 MDHEN and CDR2 SYDVKM. There are 15 residues in the CDR3. The ends were cut back, 0 bases at V and 0 bases at J, with 3 bases in the middle. CDR3 protein: CASSLWSSYNSPLHF. The CDR3 DNA sequence: TGTGCCAGCAGTTTATGGAGCTCCTATAATTCACCCCTCCACTTT.

This rearrangement joins TRBV7-2 to TRBJ1-4; 7 bases agree with TRBD1. Germline CDR1 reads SGHTA; CDR2 reads FQGNSA. The V segment lost 5 bases and the J segment 4 bases; nucleotides outside the gene matches: 7. CDR3 size: 15 residues. The CDR3 here is CASSLRQGYNEKLFF. CDR3 in DNA: TGTGCCAGCAGCCTCCGACAGGGTTATAATGAAAAACTGTTTTTT.

The chain has TRBV6-1 and TRBJ1-2; D is ambiguous. There are 13 residues in the CDR3. Germline assignment: CDR1 MNHNS and CDR2 SASEGT. The V end lost 1 base, the J end lost 8 bases, and 11 bases lay between the germline ends. The DNA of the CDR3 is TGTGCCAGCAGTGAAGAGGCAGGCCAGGGCTACACCTTC. This encodes CASSEEAGQGYTF.

The rearrangement uses TRBV6-5 and TRBJ1-5; 9 bases match TRBD1. The CDR3 extends over 14 amino acids. Germline V gives CDR1 MNHEY, CDR2 SVGAGI. The V gene end was trimmed by 6 bases and the J gene end by 5 bases; junction bases not matched to a gene: 5. The CDR3 reads CASSGDRAYQPQHF. The CDR3 region has the DNA TGTGCCAGCAGCGGGGACAGGGCGTATCAGCCCCAGCATTTT.

The chain links TRBV28 to TRBJ1-5; D is perhaps TRBD1 (5 bases). There are 15 residues in the CDR3. Germline lookup yields CDR1 MDHEN and CDR2 SYDVKM. Trimming shortened V by 7 bases and J by 2 bases, and 15 bases separated the two germline ends. The CDR3 nucleotides are TGTGCCAGCATGGATTGGGGAGGGGGCAATCAGCCCCAGCATTTT. It yields the protein CASMDWGGGNQPQHF.